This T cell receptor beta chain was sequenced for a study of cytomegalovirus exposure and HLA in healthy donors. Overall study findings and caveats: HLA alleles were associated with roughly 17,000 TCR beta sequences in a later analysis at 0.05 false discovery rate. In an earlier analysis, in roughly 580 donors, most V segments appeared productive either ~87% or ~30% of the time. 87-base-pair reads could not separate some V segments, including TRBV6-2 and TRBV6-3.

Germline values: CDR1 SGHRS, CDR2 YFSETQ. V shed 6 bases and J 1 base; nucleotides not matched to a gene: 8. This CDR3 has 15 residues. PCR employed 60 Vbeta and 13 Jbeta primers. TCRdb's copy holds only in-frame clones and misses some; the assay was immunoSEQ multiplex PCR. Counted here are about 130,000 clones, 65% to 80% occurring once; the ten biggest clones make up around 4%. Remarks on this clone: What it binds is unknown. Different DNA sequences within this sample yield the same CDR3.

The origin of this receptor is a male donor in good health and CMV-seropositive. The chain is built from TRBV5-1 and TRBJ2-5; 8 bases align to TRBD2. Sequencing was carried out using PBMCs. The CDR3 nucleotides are TGCGCCAGCACTCAGGGGCTAGCGGGCCAAGAGACCCAGTACTTC. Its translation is CASTQGLAGQETQYF.